This T cell receptor (beta chain) came from a study of identical twins. Using its own MiXCR run on the 5' RACE reads, TCRdb lists one record per CDR3 protein. This sample has 450,000 or so distinct CDR3 sequences; roughly a quarter occur once, and the top ten carry 2.9%. These records were also assigned to another study, of T cells expressing NK-cell markers. That source adds: NKG2C+ dominant clonotype frequencies in 6 or 7 donors were roughly 1.0-7.5% of CD8+ T cells. It is unclear if expanded NKG2C-expressing clones target HCMV antigens.

Material: CD4+ T cells sorted from blood. The clonotype was recovered from a woman aged 18-29 years in good health.

Here the CDR3 DNA reads TGTGCCAGCACCGAGGACAGGCCAAATTCACCCCTCCACTTT. Its translation: CASTEDRPNSPLHF. The chain recombines TRBV7-9 with TRBJ1-6; 7 bases are shared with TRBD1. This CDR3 comprises 14 residues. CDR1 is SEHNR and CDR2 is FQNEAQ in the germline V gene (reference sequence). The V gene end was trimmed by 7 bases and the J gene end by 7 bases; junction bases not matched to a gene: 7.